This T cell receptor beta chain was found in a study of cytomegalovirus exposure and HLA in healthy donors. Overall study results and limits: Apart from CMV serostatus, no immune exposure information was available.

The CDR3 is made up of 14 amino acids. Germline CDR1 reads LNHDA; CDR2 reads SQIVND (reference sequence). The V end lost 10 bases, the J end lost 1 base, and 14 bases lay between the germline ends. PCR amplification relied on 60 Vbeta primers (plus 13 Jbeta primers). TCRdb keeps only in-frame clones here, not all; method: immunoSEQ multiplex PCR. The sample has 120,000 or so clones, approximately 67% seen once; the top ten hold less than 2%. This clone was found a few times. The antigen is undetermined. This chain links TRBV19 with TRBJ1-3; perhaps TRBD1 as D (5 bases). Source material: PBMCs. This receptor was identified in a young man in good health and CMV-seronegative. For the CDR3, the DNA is TGTGCCACCGCCCGGGGGGAGTCTGGAAACACCATATATTTT. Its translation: CATARGESGNTIYF.